Given below is one TCR beta chain in context. Germline is not matched at one junction end, which may reflect a read error. The data are from a study of tumor-infiltrating lymphocytes in primary liver carcinoma. Background on the study: The five patients, who were men and women, ranged in age from 30 to 69 years.

Making TCR beta cDNA involved 400 to 600 ng total RNA and a constant-region primer. Three-round nested multiplex PCR performed with slightly modified ARM-PCR produced the TCR beta libraries. Researchers ran the first two PCR rounds for roughly 11 cycles each with TRBV1-TRBV30 forward primers and a C-beta reverse primer. Each CDR3 protein is one row after TCRdb ran MiXCR on the multiplex PCR reads. The table shows 84,000 or so distinct CDR3 sequences, with about three quarters occurring only once. The source material, 20-30 mg of unsorted bulk tissue, was used to co-extract RNA and DNA. The CDR3 totals 13 residues.

This receptor was identified in a man aged 35-49 years with primary liver carcinoma and hepatitis B virus infection. The V gene is TRBV12-3 or TRBV12-4, the J gene TRBJ2-7; TRBD2 matches 8 bases. The sample comprised liver tumor tissue from sampling region 1. Subset in this sample: tumor region T1, superior pole. CDR3 residues: CARSLAGSHEQYF. Here the CDR3 DNA reads TGTGCCAGAAGTTTAGCGGGAAGTCACGAGCAGTACTTC.